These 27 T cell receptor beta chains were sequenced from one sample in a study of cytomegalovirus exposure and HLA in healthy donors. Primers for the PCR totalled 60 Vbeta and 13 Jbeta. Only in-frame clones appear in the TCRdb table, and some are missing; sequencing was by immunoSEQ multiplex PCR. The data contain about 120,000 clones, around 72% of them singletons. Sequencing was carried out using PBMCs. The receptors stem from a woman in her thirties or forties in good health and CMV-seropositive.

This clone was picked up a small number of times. CDR3 region: CASSLDSSSRYGYTF. DNA of the CDR3: TGCGCCAGCAGCTTGGACAGCTCCTCCCGCTATGGCTACACCTTC. The chain couples TRBV5-1 to TRBJ1-2; D is uncertain. This CDR3 region has 15 residues. Germline CDR1 and CDR2: SGHRS and YFSETQ. The V gene lost 0 bases and the J gene lost 4 bases, with 13 bases spanning the gap.

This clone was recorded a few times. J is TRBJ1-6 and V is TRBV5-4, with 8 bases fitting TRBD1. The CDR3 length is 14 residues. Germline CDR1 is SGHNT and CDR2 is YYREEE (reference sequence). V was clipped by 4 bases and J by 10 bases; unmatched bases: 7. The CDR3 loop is CASSPDRVGSPLHF. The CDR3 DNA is TGTGCCAGCAGCCCGGACAGGGTAGGGTCACCCCTCCACTTT.

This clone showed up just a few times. CDR3 residues: CASSLQTPNTEAFF. In DNA, the CDR3 is TGTGCCAGCAGCTTACAAACACCGAACACTGAAGCTTTCTTT. This chain joins TRBV7-8 and TRBJ1-1; no firm D call. Germline values: CDR1 SGHVS, CDR2 FQNEAQ. The V end was cut by 2 bases, the J end by 1 base, with 8 bases between. This CDR3 region has 14 residues.

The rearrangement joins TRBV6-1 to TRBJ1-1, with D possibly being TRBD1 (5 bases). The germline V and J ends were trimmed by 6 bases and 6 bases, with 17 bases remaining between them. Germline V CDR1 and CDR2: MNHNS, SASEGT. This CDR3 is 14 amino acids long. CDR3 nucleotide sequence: TGTGCCAGCAGCCTAACCAGGGTGAGCGCTGAAGCTTTCTTT. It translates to CASSLTRVSAEAFF.

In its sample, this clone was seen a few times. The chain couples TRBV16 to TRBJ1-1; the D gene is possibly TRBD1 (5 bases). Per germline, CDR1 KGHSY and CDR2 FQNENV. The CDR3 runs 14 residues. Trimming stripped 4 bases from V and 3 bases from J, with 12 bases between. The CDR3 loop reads CASSLGLRDTEAFF. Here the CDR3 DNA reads TGTGCCAGCAGCCTGGGACTGAGGGACACTGAAGCTTTCTTT.

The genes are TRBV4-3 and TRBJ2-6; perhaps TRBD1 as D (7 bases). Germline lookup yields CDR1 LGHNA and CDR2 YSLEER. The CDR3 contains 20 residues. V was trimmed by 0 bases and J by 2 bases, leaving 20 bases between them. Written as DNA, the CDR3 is TGCGCCAGCAGCCAAGATCGTCGGAGGGGGCCTGTAACTGGGGCCAACGTCCTGACTTTC. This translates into CASSQDRRRGPVTGANVLTF.

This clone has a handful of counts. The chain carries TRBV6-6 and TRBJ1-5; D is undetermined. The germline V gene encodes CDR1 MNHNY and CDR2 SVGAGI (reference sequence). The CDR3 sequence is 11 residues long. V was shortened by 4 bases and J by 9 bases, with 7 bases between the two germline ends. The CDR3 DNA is TGTGCCAGCAGTTCCGGCGGGCCCCAGCATTTT. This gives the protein CASSSGGPQHF.

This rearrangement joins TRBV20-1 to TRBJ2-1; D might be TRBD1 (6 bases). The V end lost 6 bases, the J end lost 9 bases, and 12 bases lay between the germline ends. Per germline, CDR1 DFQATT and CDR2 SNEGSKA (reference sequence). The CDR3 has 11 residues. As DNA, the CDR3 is TGCAGTGCACAGGGTTCTGGTGAGCAGTTCTTC. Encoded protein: CSAQGSGEQFF.

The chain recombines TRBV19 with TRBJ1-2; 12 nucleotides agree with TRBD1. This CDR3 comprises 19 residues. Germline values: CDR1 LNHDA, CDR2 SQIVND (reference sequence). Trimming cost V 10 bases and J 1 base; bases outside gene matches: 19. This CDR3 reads CAIQPEDRGQGALNYGYTF. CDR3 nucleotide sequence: TGTGCCATTCAACCCGAAGATAGGGGACAGGGGGCGCTTAACTATGGCTACACCTTC. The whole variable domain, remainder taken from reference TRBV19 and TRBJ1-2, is DGGITQSPKYLFRKEGQNVTLSCEQNLNHDAMYWYRQDPGQGLRLIYYSQIVNDFQKGDIAEGYSVSREKKESFPLTVTSAQKNPTAFYLCAIQPEDRGQGALNYGYTFGSGTRLTVV.

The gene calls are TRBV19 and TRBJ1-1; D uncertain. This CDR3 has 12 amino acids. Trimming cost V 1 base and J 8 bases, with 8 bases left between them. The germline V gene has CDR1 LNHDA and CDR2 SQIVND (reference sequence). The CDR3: CASSIVGREAFF. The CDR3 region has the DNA TGTGCCAGTAGTATAGTGGGCAGAGAAGCTTTCTTT.

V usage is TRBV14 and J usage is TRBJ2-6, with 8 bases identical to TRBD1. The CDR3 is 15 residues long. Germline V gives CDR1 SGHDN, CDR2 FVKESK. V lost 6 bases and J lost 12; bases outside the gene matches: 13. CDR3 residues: CASSVLGQGSGVLTF. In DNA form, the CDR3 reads TGTGCCAGCAGTGTACTAGGACAGGGCAGTGGCGTCCTGACTTTC.

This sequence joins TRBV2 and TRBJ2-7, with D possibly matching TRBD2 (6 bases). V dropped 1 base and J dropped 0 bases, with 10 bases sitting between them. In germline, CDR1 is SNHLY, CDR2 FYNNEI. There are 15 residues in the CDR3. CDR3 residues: CASSEGDSRSYEQYF. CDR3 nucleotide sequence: TGTGCCAGCAGTGAAGGGGACTCCCGCTCCTACGAGCAGTACTTC. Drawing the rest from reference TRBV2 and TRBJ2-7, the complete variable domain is EPEVTQTPSHQVTQMGQEVILRCVPISNHLYFYWYRQILGQKVEFLVSFYNNEISEKSEIFDDQFSVERPDGSNFTLKIRSTKLEDSAMYFCASSEGDSRSYEQYFGPGTRLTVT.

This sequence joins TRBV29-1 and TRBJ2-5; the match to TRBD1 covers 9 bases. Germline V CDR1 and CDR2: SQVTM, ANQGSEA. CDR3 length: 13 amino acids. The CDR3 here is CSIWTGEGETQYF. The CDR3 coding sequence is TGCAGTATCTGGACAGGGGAAGGAGAGACCCAGTACTTC. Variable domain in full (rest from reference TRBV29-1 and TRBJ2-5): SAVISQKPSRDICQRGTSLTIQCQVDSQVTMMFWYRQQPGQSLTLIATANQGSEATYESGFVIDKFPISRPNLTFSTLTVSNMSPEDSSIYLCSIWTGEGETQYFGPGTRLLVL.

CDR3 sequence reads: CASSYNRVEQFF. For the CDR3, the DNA is TGTGCCAGCAGCTACAACAGGGTTGAGCAGTTCTTC. The chain employs TRBV11-2 and TRBJ2-1; a weak D match, TRBD1 (6 bases). Trimming took off 4 bases at V and 9 bases at J, with 10 bases between the two ends. In germline, CDR1 is SGHAT, CDR2 FQNNGV. This CDR3 contains 12 residues.

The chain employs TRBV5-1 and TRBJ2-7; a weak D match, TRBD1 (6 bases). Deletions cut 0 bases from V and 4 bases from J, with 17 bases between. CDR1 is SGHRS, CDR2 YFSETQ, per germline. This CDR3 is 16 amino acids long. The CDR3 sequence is CASSLGQDQPKYEQYF. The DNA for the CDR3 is TGCGCCAGCAGCTTGGGACAGGACCAACCAAAGTACGAGCAGTACTTC.

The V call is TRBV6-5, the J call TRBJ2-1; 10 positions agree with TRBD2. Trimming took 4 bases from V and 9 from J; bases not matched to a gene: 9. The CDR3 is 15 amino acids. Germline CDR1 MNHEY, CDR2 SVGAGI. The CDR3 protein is CASSLQRGGSSEQFF. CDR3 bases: TGTGCCAGCAGTTTGCAGCGGGGGGGCTCTAGTGAGCAGTTCTTC.

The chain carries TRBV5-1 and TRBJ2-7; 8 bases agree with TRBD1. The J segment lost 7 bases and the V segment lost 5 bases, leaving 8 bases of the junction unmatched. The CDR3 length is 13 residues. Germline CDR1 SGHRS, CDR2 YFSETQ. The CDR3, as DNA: TGCGCCAGCAGAAGGACAGGGACAGCTGAGCAGTACTTC. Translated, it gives CASRRTGTAEQYF.

The CDR3 sequence is CASRSTGSYEQYF. In DNA, the CDR3 is TGCGCCAGCAGGTCAACAGGGTCCTACGAGCAGTACTTC. The chain has TRBV10-2 and TRBJ2-7; tentative D call: TRBD1 (6 bases). With 6 bases removed from V and 1 base from J, the gap between germline ends came to 10 bases. The CDR3 is made up of 13 amino acids. Per germline, CDR1 WSHSY and CDR2 SAAADI.

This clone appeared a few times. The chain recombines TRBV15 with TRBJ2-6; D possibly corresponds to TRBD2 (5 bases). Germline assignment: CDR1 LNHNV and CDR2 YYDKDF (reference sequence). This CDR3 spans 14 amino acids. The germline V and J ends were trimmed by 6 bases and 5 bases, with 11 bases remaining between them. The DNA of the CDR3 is TGTGCCACCAGTACGGGGAGTAGGGCCAACGTCCTGACTTTC. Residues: CATSTGSRANVLTF.

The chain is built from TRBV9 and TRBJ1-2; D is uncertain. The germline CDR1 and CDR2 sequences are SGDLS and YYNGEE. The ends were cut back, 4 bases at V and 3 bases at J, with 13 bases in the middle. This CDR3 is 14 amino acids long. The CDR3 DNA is TGTGCCAGCAGCCCGACTGGCGGGGACTATGGCTACACCTTC. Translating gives CASSPTGGDYGYTF.

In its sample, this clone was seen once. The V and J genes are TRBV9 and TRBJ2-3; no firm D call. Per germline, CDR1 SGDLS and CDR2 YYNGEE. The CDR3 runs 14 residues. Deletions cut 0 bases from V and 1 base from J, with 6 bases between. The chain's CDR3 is CASSVASGTDTQYF. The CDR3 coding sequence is TGTGCCAGCAGCGTAGCCTCCGGCACAGATACGCAGTATTTT.

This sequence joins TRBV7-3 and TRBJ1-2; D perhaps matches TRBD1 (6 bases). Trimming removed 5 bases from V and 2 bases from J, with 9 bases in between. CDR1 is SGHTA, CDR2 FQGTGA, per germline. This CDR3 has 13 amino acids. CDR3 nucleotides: TGTGCCAGCAGCCACGACAGGAACTATGGCTACACCTTC. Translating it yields CASSHDRNYGYTF.

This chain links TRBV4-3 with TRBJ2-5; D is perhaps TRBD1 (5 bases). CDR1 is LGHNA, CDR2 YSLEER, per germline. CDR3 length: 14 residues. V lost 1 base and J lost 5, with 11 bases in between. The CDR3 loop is CASSQAWGGETQYF. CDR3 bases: TGCGCCAGCAGCCAAGCCTGGGGCGGCGAGACCCAGTACTTC.

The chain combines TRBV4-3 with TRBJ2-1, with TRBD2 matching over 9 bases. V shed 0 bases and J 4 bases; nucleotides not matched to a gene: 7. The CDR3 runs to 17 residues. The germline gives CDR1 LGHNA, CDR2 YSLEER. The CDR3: CASSQDWRLAVYNEQFF. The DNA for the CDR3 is TGCGCCAGCAGCCAAGATTGGCGACTAGCGGTTTACAATGAGCAGTTCTTC.

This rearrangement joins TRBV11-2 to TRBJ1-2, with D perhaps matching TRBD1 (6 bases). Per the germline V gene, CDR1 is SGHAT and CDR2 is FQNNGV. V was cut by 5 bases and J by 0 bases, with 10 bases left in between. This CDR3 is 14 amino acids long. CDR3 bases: TGTGCCAGCAGCCCCAGGACAGCTAACTATGGCTACACCTTC. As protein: CASSPRTANYGYTF.

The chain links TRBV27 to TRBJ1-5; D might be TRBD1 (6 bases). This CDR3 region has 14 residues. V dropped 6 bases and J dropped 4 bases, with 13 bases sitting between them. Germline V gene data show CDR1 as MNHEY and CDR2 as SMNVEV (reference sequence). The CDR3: CASRRAGANQPQHF. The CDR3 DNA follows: TGTGCCAGCAGAAGGGCGGGGGCGAATCAGCCCCAGCATTTT.

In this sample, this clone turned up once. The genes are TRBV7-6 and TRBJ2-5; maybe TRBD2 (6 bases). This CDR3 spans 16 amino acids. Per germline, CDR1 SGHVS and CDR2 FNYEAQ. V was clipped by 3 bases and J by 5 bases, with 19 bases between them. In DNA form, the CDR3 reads TGTGCCAGCAGCTTGGCCCCGCTAGGAGGAGGGGAGACCCAGTACTTC. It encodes CASSLAPLGGGETQYF.